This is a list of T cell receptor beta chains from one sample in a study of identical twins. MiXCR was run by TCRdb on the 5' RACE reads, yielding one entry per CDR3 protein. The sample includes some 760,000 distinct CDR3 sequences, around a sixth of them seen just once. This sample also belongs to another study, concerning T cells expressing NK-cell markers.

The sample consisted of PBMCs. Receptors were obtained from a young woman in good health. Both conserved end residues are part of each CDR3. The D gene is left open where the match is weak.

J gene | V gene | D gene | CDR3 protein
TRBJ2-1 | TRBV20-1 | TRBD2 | CSASRTSGSSYNEQFF
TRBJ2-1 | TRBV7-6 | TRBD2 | CASSLFIGLAGAGEQFF
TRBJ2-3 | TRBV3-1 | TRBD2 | CASSQDRTSGNTQYF
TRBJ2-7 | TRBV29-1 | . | CSATTGLHEQYF
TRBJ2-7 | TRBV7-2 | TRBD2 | CASSLLGTSGPYEQYF
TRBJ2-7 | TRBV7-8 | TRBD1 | CASSLTRTGSYEQYF
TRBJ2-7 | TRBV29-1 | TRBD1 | CSVIPGQGPYEQYF
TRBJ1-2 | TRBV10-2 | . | CATRDSPNYGYTF
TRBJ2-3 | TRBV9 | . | CASSLNPSGVGDTQYF
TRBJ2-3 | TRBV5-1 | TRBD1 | CASSLEFDRETQYF
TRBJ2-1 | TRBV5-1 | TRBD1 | CASSTGTGIYNEQFF
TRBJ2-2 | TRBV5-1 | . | CASILSPGTLTGELFF
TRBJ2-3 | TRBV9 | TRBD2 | CASSVGTSVSTDTQYF
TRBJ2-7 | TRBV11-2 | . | CASSLVSRGEQYF
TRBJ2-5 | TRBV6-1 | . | CASSSERPTWETQYF
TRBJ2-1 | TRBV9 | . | CASSVDFLLYNEQFF
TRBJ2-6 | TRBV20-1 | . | CSYLSGANVLTF
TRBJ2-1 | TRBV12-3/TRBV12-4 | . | CASRVDSYNEQFF
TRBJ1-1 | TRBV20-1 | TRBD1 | CSASGTGGTEAFF
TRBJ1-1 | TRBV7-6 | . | CASSVLVGEDTEAFF
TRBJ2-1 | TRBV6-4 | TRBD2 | CASRITKMTSGNNEQFF
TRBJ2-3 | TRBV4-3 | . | CASSHADRTKTYTDTQYF
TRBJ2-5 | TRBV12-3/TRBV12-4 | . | CASSWSGRETQYF
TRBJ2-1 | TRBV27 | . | CASSGWGKNEQFF
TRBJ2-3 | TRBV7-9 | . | CASSQAGKRGTDTQYF
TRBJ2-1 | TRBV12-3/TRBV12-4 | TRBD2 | CASRPGLRYPNEQFF
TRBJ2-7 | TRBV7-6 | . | CASSLEAGTIYEQYF
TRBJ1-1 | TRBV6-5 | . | CASKGGGFAFF
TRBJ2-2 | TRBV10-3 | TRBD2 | CAISETSGSTGELFF
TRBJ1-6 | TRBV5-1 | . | CASSVDLGGNSPLHF
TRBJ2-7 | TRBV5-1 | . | CASRQNGAYEQYF
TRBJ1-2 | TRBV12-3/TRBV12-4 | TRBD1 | CASSLRGRFGGYTF
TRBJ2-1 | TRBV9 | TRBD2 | CASSVGGLAGGSSYNEQFF
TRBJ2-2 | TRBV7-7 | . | CASSAWGELGELFF
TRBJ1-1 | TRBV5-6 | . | CASSLRVTEAFF
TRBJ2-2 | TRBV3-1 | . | CASSKPYGGELFF
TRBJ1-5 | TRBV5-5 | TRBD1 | CASSYGQGPQPQHF
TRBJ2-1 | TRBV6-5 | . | CASSSAGPRYYNEQFF
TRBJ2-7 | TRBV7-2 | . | CASRPPGHHEQYF
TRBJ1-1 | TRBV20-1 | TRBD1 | CSAEDRGANTEAFF
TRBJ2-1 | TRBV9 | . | CASSGLPNGHEQFF
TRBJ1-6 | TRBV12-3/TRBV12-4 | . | CASSLLAGVNSPLHF
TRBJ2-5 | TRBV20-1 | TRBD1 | CSASSRGLLKETQYF